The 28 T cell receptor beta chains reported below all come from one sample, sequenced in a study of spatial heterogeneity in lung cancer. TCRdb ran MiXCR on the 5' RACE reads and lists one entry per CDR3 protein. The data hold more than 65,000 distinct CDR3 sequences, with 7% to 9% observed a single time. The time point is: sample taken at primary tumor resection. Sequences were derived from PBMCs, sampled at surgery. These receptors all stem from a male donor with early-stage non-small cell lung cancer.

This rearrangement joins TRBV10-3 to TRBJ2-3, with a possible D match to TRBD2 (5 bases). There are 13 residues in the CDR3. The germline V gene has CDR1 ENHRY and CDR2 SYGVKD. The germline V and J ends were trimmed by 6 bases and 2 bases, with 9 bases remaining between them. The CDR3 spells CAIRQRHTDTQYF. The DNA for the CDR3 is TGTGCCATCAGACAGCGGCACACAGATACGCAGTATTTT.

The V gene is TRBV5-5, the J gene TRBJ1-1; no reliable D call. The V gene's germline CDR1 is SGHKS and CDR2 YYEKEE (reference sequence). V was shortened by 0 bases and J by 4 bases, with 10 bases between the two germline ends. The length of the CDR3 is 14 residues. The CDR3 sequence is CASSLVLVVTEAFF. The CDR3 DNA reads TGTGCCAGCAGCTTGGTACTCGTCGTCACTGAAGCTTTCTTT.

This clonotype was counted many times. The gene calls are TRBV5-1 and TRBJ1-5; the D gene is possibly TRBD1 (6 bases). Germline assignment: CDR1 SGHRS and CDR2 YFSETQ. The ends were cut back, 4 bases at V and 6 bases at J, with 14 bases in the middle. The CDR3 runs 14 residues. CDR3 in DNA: TGCGCCAGCAGCCCCGGGGCAGGGGTTCAGCCCCAGCATTTT. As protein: CASSPGAGVQPQHF.

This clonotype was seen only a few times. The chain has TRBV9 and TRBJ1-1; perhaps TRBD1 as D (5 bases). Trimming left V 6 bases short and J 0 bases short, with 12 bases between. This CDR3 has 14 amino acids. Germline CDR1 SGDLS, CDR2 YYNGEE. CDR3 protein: CASNLMTVNTEAFF. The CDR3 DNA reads TGTGCCAGCAACCTCATGACAGTGAACACTGAAGCTTTCTTT.

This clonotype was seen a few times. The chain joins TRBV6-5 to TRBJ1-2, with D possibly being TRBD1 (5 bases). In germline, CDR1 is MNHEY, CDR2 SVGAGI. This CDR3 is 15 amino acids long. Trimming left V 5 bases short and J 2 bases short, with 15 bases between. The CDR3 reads CASSSGGVPNYGYTF. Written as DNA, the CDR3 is TGTGCCAGCAGTAGCGGAGGGGTACCGAACTATGGCTACACCTTC.

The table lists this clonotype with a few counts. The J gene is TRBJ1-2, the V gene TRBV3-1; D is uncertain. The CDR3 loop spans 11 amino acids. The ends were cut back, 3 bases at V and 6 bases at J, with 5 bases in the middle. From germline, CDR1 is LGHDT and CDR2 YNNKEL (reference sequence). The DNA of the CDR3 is TGTGCCAGCAGCCATGTCGATGGCTACACCTTC. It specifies CASSHVDGYTF. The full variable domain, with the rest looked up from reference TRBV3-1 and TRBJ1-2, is DTAVSQTPKYLVTQMGNDKSIKCEQNLGHDTMYWYKQDSKKFLKIMFSYNNKELIINETVPNRFSPKSPDKAHLNLHINSLELGDSAVYFCASSHVDGYTFGSGTRLTVV.

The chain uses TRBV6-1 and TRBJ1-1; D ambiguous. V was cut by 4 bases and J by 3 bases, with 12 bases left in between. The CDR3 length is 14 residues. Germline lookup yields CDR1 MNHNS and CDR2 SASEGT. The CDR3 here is CASSAYHADTEAFF. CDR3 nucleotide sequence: TGTGCCAGCAGTGCCTATCATGCGGACACTGAAGCTTTCTTT.

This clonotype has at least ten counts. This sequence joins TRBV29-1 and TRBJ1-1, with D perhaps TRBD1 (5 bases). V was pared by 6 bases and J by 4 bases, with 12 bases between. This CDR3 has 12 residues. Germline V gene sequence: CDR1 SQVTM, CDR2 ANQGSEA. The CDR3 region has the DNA TGCAGCGTCCCGAGGGGAAGCACTGAAGCTTTCTTT. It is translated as CSVPRGSTEAFF.

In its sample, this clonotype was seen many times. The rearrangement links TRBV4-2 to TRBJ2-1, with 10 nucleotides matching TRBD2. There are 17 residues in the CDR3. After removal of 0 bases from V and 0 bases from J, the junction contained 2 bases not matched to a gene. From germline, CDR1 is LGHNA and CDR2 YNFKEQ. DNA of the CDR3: TGTGCCAGCAGCCAAGAACCTAGCGGGAGCTCCTACAATGAGCAGTTCTTC. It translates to CASSQEPSGSSYNEQFF.

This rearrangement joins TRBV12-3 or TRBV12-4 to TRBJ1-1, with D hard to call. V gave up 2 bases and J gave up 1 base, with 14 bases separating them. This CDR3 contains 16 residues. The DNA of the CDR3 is TGTGCCAGCAGTTTATCTCGCCCGCTGGGGAACACTGAAGCTTTCTTT. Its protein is CASSLSRPLGNTEAFF.

CDR3 nucleotides: TGTGCCAGCAGCCCGGGGACAGTCTACGAGCAGTACTTC. It codes for CASSPGTVYEQYF. The chain joins TRBV7-7 to TRBJ2-7; 7 bases are shared with TRBD1. V was clipped by 5 bases and J by 3 bases; unmatched bases: 4. Per the germline V gene, CDR1 is SSHAT and CDR2 is FNYEAQ (reference sequence). This CDR3 spans 13 amino acids. Using reference TRBV7-7 and TRBJ2-7 for the parts outside the CDR3, the full variable domain is GAGVSQSPRYKVTKRGQDVTLRCDPISSHATLYWYQQALGQGPEFLTYFNYEAQPDKSGLPSDRFSAERPEGSISTLTIQRTEQRDSAMYRCASSPGTVYEQYFGPGTRLTVT.

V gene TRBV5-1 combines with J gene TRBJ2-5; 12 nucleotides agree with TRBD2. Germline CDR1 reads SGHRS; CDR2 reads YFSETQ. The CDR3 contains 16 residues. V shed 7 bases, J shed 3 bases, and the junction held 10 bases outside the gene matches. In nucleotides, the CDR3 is TGCGCCAGCGCACTACTAGCGGGAGGCCACGAAGAGACCCAGTACTTC. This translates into CASALLAGGHEETQYF.

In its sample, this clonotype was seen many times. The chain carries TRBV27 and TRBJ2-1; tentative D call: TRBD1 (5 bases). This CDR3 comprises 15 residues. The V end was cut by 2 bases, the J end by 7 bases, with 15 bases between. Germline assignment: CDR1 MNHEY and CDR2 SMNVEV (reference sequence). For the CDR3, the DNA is TGTGCCAGCAGTTTAGAGGTAATAGGGGATAATGAGCAGTTCTTC. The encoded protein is CASSLEVIGDNEQFF.

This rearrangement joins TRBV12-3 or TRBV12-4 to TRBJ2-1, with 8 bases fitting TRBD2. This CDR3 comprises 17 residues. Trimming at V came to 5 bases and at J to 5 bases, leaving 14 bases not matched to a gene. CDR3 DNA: TGTGCCAGCAGTGGGGGCTACGGGCTAGCGGGTCACAATGAGCAGTTCTTC. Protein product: CASSGGYGLAGHNEQFF.

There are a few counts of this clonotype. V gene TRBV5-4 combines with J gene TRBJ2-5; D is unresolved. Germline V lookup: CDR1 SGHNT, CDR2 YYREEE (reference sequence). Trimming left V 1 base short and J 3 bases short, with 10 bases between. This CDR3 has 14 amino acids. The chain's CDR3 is CASSLHGRKETQYF. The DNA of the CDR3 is TGTGCCAGCAGCTTGCACGGAAGGAAAGAGACCCAGTACTTC. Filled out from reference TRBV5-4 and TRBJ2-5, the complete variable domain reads ETGVTQSPTHLIKTRGQQVTLRCSSQSGHNTVSWYQQALGQGPQFIFQYYREEENGRGNFPPRFSGLQFPNYSSELNVNALELDDSALYLCASSLHGRKETQYFGPGTRLLVL.

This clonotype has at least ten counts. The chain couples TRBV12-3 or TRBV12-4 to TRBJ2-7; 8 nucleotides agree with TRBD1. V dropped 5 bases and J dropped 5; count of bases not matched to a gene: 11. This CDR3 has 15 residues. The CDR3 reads CASSPTWTGLHEQYF. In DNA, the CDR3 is TGTGCCAGCAGTCCTACCTGGACAGGGTTGCACGAGCAGTACTTC.

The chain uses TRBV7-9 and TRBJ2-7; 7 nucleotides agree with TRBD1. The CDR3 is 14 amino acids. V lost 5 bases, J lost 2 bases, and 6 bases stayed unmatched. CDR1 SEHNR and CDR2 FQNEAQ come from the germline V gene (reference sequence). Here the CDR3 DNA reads TGTGCCAGCAGCCCACGACAGGGTACCTACGAGCAGTACTTC. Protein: CASSPRQGTYEQYF.

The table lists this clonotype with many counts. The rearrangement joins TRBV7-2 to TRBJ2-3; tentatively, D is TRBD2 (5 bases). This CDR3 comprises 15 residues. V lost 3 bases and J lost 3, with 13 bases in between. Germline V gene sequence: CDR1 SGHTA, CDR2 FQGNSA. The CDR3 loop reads CASSLGGRPTDTQYF. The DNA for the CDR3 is TGTGCCAGCAGCTTGGGCGGGCGACCTACAGATACGCAGTATTTT.

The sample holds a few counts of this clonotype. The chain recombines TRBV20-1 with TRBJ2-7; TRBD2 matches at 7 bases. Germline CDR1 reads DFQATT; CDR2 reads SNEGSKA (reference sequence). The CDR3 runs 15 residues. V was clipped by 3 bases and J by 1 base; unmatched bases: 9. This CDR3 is CSASRPGGQSYEQYF. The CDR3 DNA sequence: TGCAGTGCTAGCCGTCCGGGAGGTCAATCCTACGAGCAGTACTTC.

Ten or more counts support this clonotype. In nucleotides, the CDR3 is TGCGCCAGCAGTCAATCCAAGCGCAAACCTTTCCAAGAGACCCAGTACTTC. Translated: CASSQSKRKPFQETQYF. The chain uses TRBV23-1 and TRBJ2-5; D not certain. TRBV23-1 is reported as an ORF; its role is uncertain. V was cut by 0 bases and J by 1 base, with 15 bases left in between. This CDR3 region has 17 residues.

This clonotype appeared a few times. CDR3: CASSQDPTTGNEQYF. CDR3 in DNA: TGCGCCAGCAGCCAAGACCCCACGACAGGGAACGAGCAGTACTTC. The J gene is TRBJ2-7, the V gene TRBV4-3; TRBD1 aligns across 7 bases. The V and J ends lost 0 bases and 5 bases, in that order; junction bases with no gene match: 7. Germline values: CDR1 LGHNA, CDR2 YSLEER. The length of the CDR3 is 15 residues.

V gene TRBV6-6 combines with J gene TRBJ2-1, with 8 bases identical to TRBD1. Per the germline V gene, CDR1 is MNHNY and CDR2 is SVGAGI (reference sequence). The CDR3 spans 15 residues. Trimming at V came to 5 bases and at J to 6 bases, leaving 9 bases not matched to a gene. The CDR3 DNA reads TGTGCCAGCAGTCGGCAGGGGGCGGCTGGCAATGAGCAGTTCTTC. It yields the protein CASSRQGAAGNEQFF.

The CDR3 protein is CSADWGSSYNEQFF. The DNA of the CDR3 is TGCAGTGCTGACTGGGGCAGCTCCTACAATGAGCAGTTCTTC. The chain has TRBV20-1 and TRBJ2-1, with D tentatively TRBD1 (5 bases). The V and J ends lost 5 bases and 0 bases respectively, with 11 bases between them. The CDR3 sequence is 14 residues long. CDR1 is DFQATT and CDR2 is SNEGSKA in the germline V gene (reference sequence).

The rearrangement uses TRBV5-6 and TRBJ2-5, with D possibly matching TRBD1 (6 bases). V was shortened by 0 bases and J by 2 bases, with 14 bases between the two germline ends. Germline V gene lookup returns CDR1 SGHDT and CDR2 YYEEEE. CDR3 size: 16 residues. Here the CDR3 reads CASSLAPNDRQETQYF. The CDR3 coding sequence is TGTGCCAGCAGCTTGGCTCCCAATGACAGGCAAGAGACCCAGTACTTC.

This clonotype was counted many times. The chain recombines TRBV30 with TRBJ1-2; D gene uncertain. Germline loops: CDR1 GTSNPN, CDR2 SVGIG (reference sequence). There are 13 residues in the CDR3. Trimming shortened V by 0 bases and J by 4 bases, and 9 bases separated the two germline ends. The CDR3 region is CAWSVRESYGYTF. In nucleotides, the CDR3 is TGTGCCTGGAGTGTACGAGAGAGCTATGGCTACACCTTC.

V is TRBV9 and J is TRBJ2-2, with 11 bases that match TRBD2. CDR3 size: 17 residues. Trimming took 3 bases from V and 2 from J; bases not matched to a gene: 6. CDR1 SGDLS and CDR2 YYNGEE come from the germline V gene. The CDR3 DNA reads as TGTGCCAGCAGCGATCACGGGACTAGCGGTAACACCGGGGAGCTGTTTTTT. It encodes CASSDHGTSGNTGELFF. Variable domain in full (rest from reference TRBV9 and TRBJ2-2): DSGVTQTPKHLITATGQRVTLRCSPRSGDLSVYWYQQSLDQGLQFLIQYYNGEERAKGNILERFSAQQFPDLHSELNLSSLELGDSALYFCASSDHGTSGNTGELFFGEGSRLTVL.

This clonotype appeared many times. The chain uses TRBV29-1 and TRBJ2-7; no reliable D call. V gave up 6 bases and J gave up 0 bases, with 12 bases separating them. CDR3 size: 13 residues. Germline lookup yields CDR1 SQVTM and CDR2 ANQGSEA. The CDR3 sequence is CSVAGQSSYEQYF. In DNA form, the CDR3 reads TGCAGCGTAGCAGGTCAAAGCTCCTACGAGCAGTACTTC.

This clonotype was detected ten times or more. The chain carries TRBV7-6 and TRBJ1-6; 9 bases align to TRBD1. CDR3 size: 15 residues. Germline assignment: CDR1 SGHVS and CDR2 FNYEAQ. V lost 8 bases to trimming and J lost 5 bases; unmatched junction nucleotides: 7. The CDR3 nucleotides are TGTGCCAGCGGTCGGACAGGGGAGAATAATTCACCCCTCCACTTT. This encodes CASGRTGENNSPLHF.